A selection of T cell receptor beta chains follows, all from one sample in a study of blood T cell repertoires in COVID-19. Data came from immunoSEQ multiplex PCR; TCRdb stores just in-frame clones and leaves some out. The table lists about 350,000 clones, more than 70% of them singletons. The sequencing input was PBMCs or T cells enriched from blood (not recorded which). These receptors were collected from a woman aged 25 to 39 who had been exposed to COVID-19. Both conserved end residues are part of each CDR3. Each record gives: V gene, D gene, clone size, J gene, CDR3 length, CDR3 protein, CDR3 DNA. The D gene is left open where the match is weak. The size of a clone is reported for some rows only, either as once, few or many, or as a class for expanded clones.

TRBV2	.	.	TRBJ2-1	16	CASSEIPYSSYNEQFF	TGTGCCAGCAGTGAAATCCCCTACTCCTCCTACAATGAGCAGTTCTTC
TRBV7-9	.	.	TRBJ1-1	12	CAWGHLNTEAFF	TGTGCCTGGGGGCACCTGAACACTGAAGCTTTCTTT
TRBV9	TRBD1	.	TRBJ1-5	14	CASGTGVPQQPQHF	TGTGCCAGCGGGACAGGGGTCCCTCAGCAGCCCCAGCATTTT
TRBV7-9	.	.	TRBJ2-7	13	CASRAGHLYEQYF	TGTGCCAGCAGAGCGGGACACCTCTACGAGCAGTACTTC
TRBV3-1/TRBV3-2	.	.	TRBJ2-5	18	CASSHDWQGGPPWETQYF	TGTGCCAGCAGCCACGACTGGCAAGGGGGTCCCCCATGGGAGACCCAGTACTTC
TRBV29-1	TRBD2	.	TRBJ2-7	16	CSVEGTSGRGSYEQYF	TGCAGCGTTGAGGGGACTAGCGGGAGAGGCTCCTACGAGCAGTACTTC
TRBV11-2	.	.	TRBJ1-1	12	CASKGISPEAFF	TGTGCCAGCAAGGGGATAAGTCCTGAAGCTTTCTTT
TRBV5-1	TRBD2	.	TRBJ2-7	14	CASSLMAGASEQYF	TGCGCCAGCAGCTTGATGGCGGGAGCCTCCGAGCAGTACTTC
TRBV5-6	TRBD1	.	TRBJ1-1	17	CASSLGRQGWHNGEAFF	TGTGCCAGCAGCTTAGGGCGACAGGGTTGGCACAATGGTGAAGCTTTCTTT
TRBV7-9	TRBD2	.	TRBJ2-1	17	CASSLGATGGPYNEQFF	TGTGCCAGCAGCTTAGGGGCCACGGGAGGGCCTTACAATGAGCAGTTCTTC
TRBV28	.	.	TRBJ1-1	13	CASSNRANTEAFF	TGTGCCAGCAGCAACAGGGCGAACACTGAAGCTTTCTTT
TRBV3-1/TRBV3-2	.	.	TRBJ1-2	12	CASSQVAVGYTF	TGTGCCAGCAGCCAAGTCGCAGTTGGCTACACCTTC
TRBV12-3/TRBV12-4	.	.	TRBJ1-1	12	CASRVGGREAFF	TGTGCCAGCAGGGTAGGGGGTCGGGAAGCTTTCTTT
TRBV5-1	TRBD1	.	TRBJ2-5	15	CASSHRDRVGETQYF	TGCGCCAGCAGCCACCGGGACAGGGTTGGTGAGACCCAGTACTTC
TRBV28	TRBD2	once	TRBJ2-7	15	CASSPPTSGNYEQYF	TGTGCCAGCAGTCCCCCGACTAGCGGGAACTACGAGCAGTACTTC
TRBV30	TRBD1	.	TRBJ1-2	16	CAWRLKTGVPNYGYTF	TGTGCCTGGAGACTTAAAACAGGGGTTCCTAACTATGGCTACACCTTC
TRBV28	.	.	TRBJ2-2	15	CASRFSTGNTGELFF	TGTGCCAGCAGATTCTCCACGGGGAACACCGGGGAGCTGTTTTTT
TRBV14	.	.	TRBJ1-6	16	CASSQAAGRRRTPLHF	TGTGCCAGCAGCCAAGCGGCGGGGCGTAGGCGGACACCCCTCCACTTT
TRBV10-2	.	.	TRBJ1-2	15	CASSEFGGGPYGYTF	TGCGCCAGCAGTGAGTTCGGGGGAGGCCCCTATGGCTACACCTTC
TRBV19	TRBD1	.	TRBJ1-2	15	CASYTGQGNWYGYTF	TGTGCCAGTTACACCGGACAGGGAAACTGGTATGGCTACACCTTC
TRBV29-1	TRBD1	.	TRBJ1-2	13	CSVEPRGLFGYTF	TGCAGCGTTGAGCCCAGGGGGCTTTTCGGCTACACCTTC
TRBV12-3/TRBV12-4	.	.	TRBJ1-2	13	CASSSGLGGGYTF	TGTGCCAGCAGTTCTGGGCTGGGAGGTGGCTACACCTTC
TRBV18	.	.	TRBJ1-4	15	CASSPRAGSNEKLFF	TGTGCCAGCTCACCACGCGCGGGGTCTAATGAAAAACTGTTTTTT
TRBV7-3	TRBD2	.	TRBJ2-1	15	CASSLGSSGYNEQFF	TGTGCCAGCAGCTTAGGGTCTAGCGGATACAATGAGCAGTTCTTC
TRBV24-1	TRBD2	.	TRBJ2-7	15	CATGGLAGGSYEQYF	TGTGCCACGGGAGGACTAGCGGGAGGGAGCTACGAGCAGTACTTC
TRBV20-1	.	.	TRBJ2-5	13	CSASERTALTQYF	TGCAGTGCTAGTGAACGGACAGCGCTGACTCAGTACTTC
TRBV12-3/TRBV12-4	TRBD1	.	TRBJ1-2	13	CASSPTGDYGYTF	TGTGCCAGCAGTCCCACAGGGGATTATGGCTACACCTTC
TRBV30	.	once	TRBJ2-6	13	CAWGPPGANVLTF	TGTGCCTGGGGACCCCCGGGGGCCAACGTCCTGACTTTC
TRBV5-1	.	once	TRBJ1-1	13	CASSYGQPKGAFF	TGCGCCAGCAGCTACGGACAGCCGAAAGGCGCTTTCTTT
TRBV10-3	.	once	TRBJ1-4	16	CAISDGRDATNEKLFF	TGTGCCATCAGTGACGGGAGGGATGCAACTAATGAAAAACTGTTTTTT